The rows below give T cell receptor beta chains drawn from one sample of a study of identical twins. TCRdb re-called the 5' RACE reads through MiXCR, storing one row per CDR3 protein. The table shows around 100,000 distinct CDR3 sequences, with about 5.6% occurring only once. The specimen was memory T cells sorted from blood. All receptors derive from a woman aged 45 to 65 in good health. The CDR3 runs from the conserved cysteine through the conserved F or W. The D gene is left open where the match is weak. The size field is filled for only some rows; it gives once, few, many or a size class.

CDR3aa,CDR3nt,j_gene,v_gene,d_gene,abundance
CASSYRANTGELFF,TGTGCCAGCAGTTACCGTGCAAACACCGGGGAGCTGTTTTTT,TRBJ2-2,TRBV6-5,-,many
CASSQMKKTQYF,TGTGCCAGCAGCCAAATGAAAAAGACCCAGTACTTC,TRBJ2-5,TRBV3-1,-,many
CASSLATGRGFGANVLTF,TGTGCCAGCAGCTTAGCTACCGGCAGGGGGTTTGGGGCCAACGTCCTGACTTTC,TRBJ2-6,TRBV7-9,TRBD1,many
CASSQGSGRTYEQYF,TGCGCCAGCAGCCAAGGATCCGGGAGGACCTACGAGCAGTACTTC,TRBJ2-7,TRBV5-1,TRBD2,many
CASSYVHGGVETQYF,TGTGCCAGCAGTTACGTTCATGGGGGCGTAGAGACCCAGTACTTC,TRBJ2-5,TRBV6-5,-,-
CSAQGIAGNTIYF,TGCAGTGCCCAGGGGATCGCTGGAAACACCATATATTTT,TRBJ1-3,TRBV20-1,-,few
CASRGREGRNEQFF,TGTGCCAGCAGGGGGCGGGAGGGCCGGAATGAGCAGTTCTTC,TRBJ2-1,TRBV7-8,TRBD2,-
CAWMAGGNTQYF,TGTGCCTGGATGGCGGGAGGAAATACGCAGTATTTT,TRBJ2-3,TRBV30,TRBD2,few
CASSQDAREHDEQFF,TGTGCCAGCAGCCAAGATGCGCGGGAGCACGATGAGCAGTTCTTC,TRBJ2-1,TRBV3-1,TRBD2,few
CSARGLGGSGCNQPQHF,TGCAGTGCTAGAGGACTAGGGGGCAGCGGGTGCAATCAGCCCCAGCATTTT,TRBJ1-5,TRBV20-1,TRBD1,once
CASSPGTSNEQFF,TGTGCCAGCAGCCCGGGAACTAGCAATGAGCAGTTCTTC,TRBJ2-1,TRBV7-2,-,many
CASGPSVGGRANEQFF,TGTGCTAGTGGTCCCTCCGTTGGCGGGAGGGCAAATGAGCAGTTCTTC,TRBJ2-1,TRBV12-5,TRBD2,many
CASTLPGPKSSYNEQFF,TGTGCCAGCACCCTACCGGGACCAAAGAGCTCCTACAATGAGCAGTTCTTC,TRBJ2-1,TRBV11-2,-,many
CSADSTQETQYF,TGCAGTGCTGACAGTACCCAAGAGACCCAGTACTTC,TRBJ2-5,TRBV20-1,-,many
CASSEGTYEQYF,TGTGCCAGCAGTGAGGGAACCTACGAGCAGTACTTC,TRBJ2-7,TRBV25-1,-,-
CASSPGLSDNNEQFF,TGTGCCAGCAGTCCCGGTTTAAGTGACAACAATGAGCAGTTCTTC,TRBJ2-1,TRBV6-5,-,-
CASSLQGGAFF,TGTGCCAGCAGCTTACAGGGAGGAGCTTTCTTT,TRBJ1-1,TRBV7-2,-,-
CASSEAGNGELFF,TGTGCCAGCAGTGAAGCAGGGAACGGGGAGCTGTTTTTT,TRBJ2-2,TRBV2,-,many
CASIRGTDTQYF,TGCGCCAGCATAAGGGGAACAGATACGCAGTATTTT,TRBJ2-3,TRBV23-1,-,few
CASSLGAGTSGRGYTGELFF,TGTGCCAGCAGCTTAGGAGCCGGGACTAGCGGGAGGGGGTACACCGGGGAGCTGTTTTTT,TRBJ2-2,TRBV7-2,TRBD2,many
CASSPIPARTYEQYF,TGTGCCAGCAGCCCCATCCCGGCCAGAACCTACGAGCAGTACTTC,TRBJ2-7,TRBV27,-,few
CSARDRGGLPWAQHF,TGCAGTGCTAGAGATCGAGGGGGCCTCCCATGGGCCCAGCATTTT,TRBJ1-5,TRBV20-1,TRBD1,-